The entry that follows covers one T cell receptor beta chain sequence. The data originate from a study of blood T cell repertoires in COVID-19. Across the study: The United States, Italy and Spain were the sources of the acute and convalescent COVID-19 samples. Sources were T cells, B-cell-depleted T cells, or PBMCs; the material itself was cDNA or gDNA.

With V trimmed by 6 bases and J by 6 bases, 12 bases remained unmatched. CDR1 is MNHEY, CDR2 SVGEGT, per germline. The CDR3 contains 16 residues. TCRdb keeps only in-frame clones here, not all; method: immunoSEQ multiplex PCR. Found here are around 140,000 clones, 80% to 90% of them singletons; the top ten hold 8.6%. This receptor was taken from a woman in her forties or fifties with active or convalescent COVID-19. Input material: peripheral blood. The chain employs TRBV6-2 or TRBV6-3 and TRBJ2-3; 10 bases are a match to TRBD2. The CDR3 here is CASSHRAGGAADTQYF. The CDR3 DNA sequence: TGTGCCAGCAGCCACCGAGCGGGGGGGGCCGCCGATACGCAGTATTTT.